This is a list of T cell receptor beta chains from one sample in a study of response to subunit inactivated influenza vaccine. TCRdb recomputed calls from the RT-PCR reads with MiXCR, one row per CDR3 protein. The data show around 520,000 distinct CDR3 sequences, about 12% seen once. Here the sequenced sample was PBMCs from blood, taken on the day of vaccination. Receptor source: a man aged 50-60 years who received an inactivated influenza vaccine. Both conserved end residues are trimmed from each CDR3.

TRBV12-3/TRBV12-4,ASSRGVGVSEQF
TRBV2,ASSSEAKDTQY
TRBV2,ASSEAGVPTAWF
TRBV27,ASTARLNMNTEAF
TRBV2,ASSFNRRDTEAF
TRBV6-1,ASRARGLSWGTDTQY
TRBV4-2,ASSQVAGELF
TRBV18,ASSPVRAGNLLEAF
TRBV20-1,SASGNRNSTDTQY
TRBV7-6,ASSVTAASYNEQF
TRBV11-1,ASSLAGTGGAGSTDTQY
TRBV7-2,ASSLGLPSTDTQY
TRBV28,ASSSSTPETQY
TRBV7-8,ASSRTGSSPTDTQY
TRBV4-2,ASSRPPGGADAEAF
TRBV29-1,SVTSGAGANVLT
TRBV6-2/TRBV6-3,ASSYSSQARTYT
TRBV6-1,ASRKGESYNEQF
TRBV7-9,ASSLVPARETQY
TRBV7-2,ASSLGTLSWAKNIQY
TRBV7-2,ASSLGAGSQPQH
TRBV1,TSSQIKREDSYEQY
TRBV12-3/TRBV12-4,ASSLIRRTSTDTQY
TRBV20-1,SAREGLAETQY
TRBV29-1,SVEGLAGNEQF
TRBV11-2,ASSLKLAGGYEQY
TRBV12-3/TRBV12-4,ASRSGQRSYNSPLH
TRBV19,ASSIDVTVGQF
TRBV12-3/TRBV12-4,ASSFAGMAQNQPQH
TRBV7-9,ASSPPGTEGEQY
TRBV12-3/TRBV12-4,ASSLGHPDYGYT
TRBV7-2,ASSTKSVSYTGELF
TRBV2,ASSDVGASDTQY
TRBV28,ASSRRRSEQY
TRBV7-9,ASSLGTGIKNIQY
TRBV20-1,SGPTSGRETQY
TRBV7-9,ASSLFSDHYNEQF
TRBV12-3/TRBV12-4,ASSFTDLGTGDGYT
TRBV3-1,ASSQAKNIQY
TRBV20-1,SALGTNQPQH
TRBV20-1,SYARLAGIETQY
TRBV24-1,ATAGQSVTGELF